This T cell receptor beta chain was obtained from a study of spatial heterogeneity in lung cancer. Whole-study results and caveats: In tumors, expanded intratumoral alpha and beta TCR counts tracked mutation counts.

MiXCR was run by TCRdb on the 5' RACE reads, yielding one entry per CDR3 protein. The sample includes over 14,000 distinct CDR3 sequences, roughly 6.6% of them seen just once. CDR1 is SGHTA, CDR2 FQGTGA, per germline. This CDR3 region has 15 residues. Trimming cost V 5 bases and J 3 bases, with 15 bases left between them. Documented time point: sample taken at primary tumor resection. Whole RNA came from tumor, nontumor lung or frozen PBMC and was sequenced without being sorted. At least ten counts were recorded for this clonotype. Its antigen is unknown. The input for sequencing was lung tumor tissue, taken at surgery. The chain uses TRBV7-3 and TRBJ2-3; tentatively, D is TRBD1 (6 bases). This TCR derives from a male donor with early-stage non-small cell lung cancer. CDR3 coding DNA: TGTGCCAGCAGCCTAAGACAGGCAGAGACAGATACGCAGTATTTT. Protein: CASSLRQAETDTQYF.